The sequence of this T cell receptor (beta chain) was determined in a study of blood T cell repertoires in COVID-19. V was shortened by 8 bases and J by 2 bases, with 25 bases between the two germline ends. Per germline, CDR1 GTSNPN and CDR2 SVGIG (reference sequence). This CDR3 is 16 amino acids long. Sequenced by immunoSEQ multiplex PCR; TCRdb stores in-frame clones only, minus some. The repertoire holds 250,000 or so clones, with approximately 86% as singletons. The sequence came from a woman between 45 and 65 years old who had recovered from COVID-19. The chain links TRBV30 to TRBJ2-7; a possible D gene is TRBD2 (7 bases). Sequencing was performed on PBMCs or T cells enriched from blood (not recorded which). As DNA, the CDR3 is TGTGCCCTCTGGGACACGAGGGGAGGGGGAACCTACGAGCAGTACTTC. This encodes CALWDTRGGGTYEQYF.